The 9 T cell receptor beta chains below all came from one sample that was sequenced in a study of glioma-infiltrating T cells after dendritic cell vaccination (TCRdb year 2016). To prepare the library, the immunoSEQ multiplex PCR assay was applied. TCRdb obtained this table from immuneACCESS and retained in-frame rearrangements with V and J assigned. These tables miss some clones; where compared with another copy, unresolved V genes account for less than half of the shortfall, and the remainder is unexplained. This sample is represented by about 65,000 clones; around nine tenths of them were singletons. The ten largest clones capture 11% of the sample. The sample's time point label, in plain terms: after dendritic cell vaccination, including at tumor progression/relapse. This material consisted of blood, taken after dendritic cell vaccination. These receptors all stem from a human donor with glioblastoma.

The chain combines TRBV5-8 with TRBJ2-1, with D possibly TRBD1 on 6 matching bases. The CDR3 has 13 residues. Deletions cut 4 bases from V and 7 bases from J, with 12 bases between. Germline V lookup: CDR1 SGHTS, CDR2 YDEGEE. CDR3: CASSQRGWNEQFF. In nucleotides, the CDR3 is TGTGCCAGCAGCCAGAGGGGGTGGAATGAGCAGTTCTTC.

This clone was seen more than once but under ten times. This chain joins TRBV6-6 and TRBJ2-1; D is ambiguous. Trimming took off 6 bases at V and 10 bases at J, with 19 bases between the two ends. Germline V lookup: CDR1 MNHNY, CDR2 SVGAGI (reference sequence). This CDR3 is 14 amino acids long. The CDR3 DNA sequence: TGTGCCAGCAGGGCCCTGGGTCTCTCGAGGGAGCAGTTCTTC. Translating gives CASRALGLSREQFF.

The rearrangement joins TRBV7-3 to TRBJ2-1; 10 nucleotides agree with TRBD1. CDR1 is SGHTA, CDR2 FQGTGA, per germline. CDR3 length equals 14 residues. V was pared by 5 bases and J by 6 bases, with 4 bases of the junction left unmatched. CDR3 amino acids: CASSRDRGGNEQFF. The CDR3 region has the DNA TGTGCCAGCAGCCGGGACAGGGGAGGCAATGAGCAGTTCTTC.

This chain joins TRBV27 and TRBJ1-2; tentatively, D is TRBD1 (6 bases). The germline V gene has CDR1 MNHEY and CDR2 SMNVEV (reference sequence). There are 13 residues in the CDR3. The germline V and J ends were trimmed by 6 bases and 4 bases, with 12 bases remaining between them. Here the CDR3 DNA reads TGTGCCAGCAGCCCCAGAGGGGGCTATGGCTACACCTTC. Translating it yields CASSPRGGYGYTF.

This clone was seen once. V usage is TRBV9 and J usage is TRBJ2-3; D perhaps matches TRBD1 (6 bases). The CDR3 length is 15 residues. With 3 bases removed from V and 2 bases from J, the gap between germline ends came to 13 bases. Germline loops: CDR1 SGDLS, CDR2 YYNGEE. The CDR3 protein is CASSAARGYTDTQYF. The CDR3 region has the DNA TGTGCCAGCAGCGCCGCCAGGGGATACACAGATACGCAGTATTTT.

This clone was found once. The J gene is TRBJ2-2, the V gene TRBV19; 8 nucleotides align to TRBD1. Germline-derived CDR1 and CDR2 are LNHDA and SQIVND (reference sequence). The CDR3 has 14 amino acids. V shed 6 bases, J shed 3 bases, and the junction held 3 bases outside the gene matches. CDR3 residues: CASSDRGDTGELFF. The CDR3 DNA is TGTGCCAGTAGCGACAGGGGTGACACCGGGGAGCTGTTTTTT.

The gene calls are TRBV10-1 and TRBJ1-1, with D possibly TRBD1 on 6 matching bases. The CDR3 runs 13 residues. Germline V gives CDR1 WNHNN, CDR2 SYGVQD (reference sequence). Trimming pared 6 bases from V and 3 bases from J, leaving 11 bases between. CDR3 coding DNA: TGCGCCAGCAGGTCGGCAGGGGACACTGAAGCTTTCTTT. Its protein product is CASRSAGDTEAFF.

CDR3 region: CASSSKPGLGTDTQYF. CDR3 bases: TGTGCCAGCAGCTCCAAGCCGGGACTAGGGACAGATACGCAGTATTTT. The J gene is TRBJ2-3, the V gene TRBV11-3; 8 positions agree with TRBD2. The CDR3 is made up of 16 amino acids. The ends lost 4 bases at V and 3 bases at J; junction bases unmatched: 9. Germline lookup yields CDR1 SGHNT and CDR2 YENEEA.

This clone was found a few times. The gene calls are TRBV27 and TRBJ1-2; D is possibly TRBD1 (6 bases). V shed 4 bases and J shed 5 bases, with 17 bases lying between them. The CDR3 covers 15 residues. Looked up from germline, CDR1 is MNHEY and CDR2 is SMNVEV (reference sequence). The DNA of the CDR3 is TGTGCCAGCAGTTCCCCCTCGACAGGCGGGTATGGCTACACCTTC. It yields the protein CASSSPSTGGYGYTF.